This entry features one T cell receptor beta chain sequence. The data are from a study of blood T cell repertoires in COVID-19. V was pared by 6 bases and J by 9 bases, with 7 bases of the junction left unmatched. This CDR3 is built from 13 residues. In germline, CDR1 is MNHEY, CDR2 SVGAGI. Only in-frame clones appear in the TCRdb table, and some are missing; sequencing was by immunoSEQ multiplex PCR. The repertoire holds roughly 100,000 clones, with roughly 79% as singletons. The sequenced sample was peripheral blood. The J gene is TRBJ2-1, the V gene TRBV6-5; 8 nucleotides match TRBD1. This receptor was obtained from a woman aged 65 to 85 with acute or convalescent COVID-19. CDR3 region: CASRAGGQGEQFF. The CDR3 bases are TGTGCCAGCAGGGCAGGGGGCCAGGGTGAGCAGTTCTTC.